These 32 T cell receptor beta chains were sequenced from one sample in a study of control samples from healthy donors and cancer patients. Libraries were prepared by immunoSEQ multiplex PCR; TCRdb keeps only in-frame clonotypes and omits some of them. The repertoire includes roughly 120,000 clones, about 92% of them detected once, and roughly 1.7% sits in the top ten. The sequencing input was PBMCs. Source of these receptors: a middle-aged man with head and neck cancer.

The sample holds one count of this clone. V gene TRBV19 combines with J gene TRBJ1-4, with D perhaps matching TRBD1 (5 bases). V lost 1 base, J lost 3 bases, and 9 bases lay in between. Germline V gene lookup returns CDR1 LNHDA and CDR2 SQIVND (reference sequence). CDR3 length equals 15 residues. CDR3 in DNA: TGTGCCAGTAGTATAGCCCCGACAGCTAATGAAAAACTGTTTTTT. It encodes CASSIAPTANEKLFF.

V usage is TRBV29-1 and J usage is TRBJ2-1; D not resolved. The V end was cut by 8 bases, the J end by 1 base, with 9 bases between. CDR1 and CDR2 (germline): SQVTM, ANQGSEA. The CDR3 is 12 residues long. The CDR3 sequence: CSYCPSYNEQFF. CDR3 nucleotides: TGCAGCTATTGCCCTTCCTACAATGAGCAGTTCTTC.

The chain has TRBV6-6 and TRBJ1-4, with D tentatively TRBD1 (6 bases). Per the germline V gene, CDR1 is MNHNY and CDR2 is SVGAGI (reference sequence). The CDR3 has 14 residues. Trimming left V 5 bases short and J 7 bases short, with 14 bases between. CDR3 in amino acids: CASSPLGGGEKLFF. In DNA form, the CDR3 reads TGTGCCAGCAGTCCTCTCGGGGGCGGTGAAAAACTGTTTTTT.

This clone was seen only once. CDR3 DNA: TGTGCCAGCAGTCCGACAGGGGCTAATGAAAAACTGTTTTTT. Its protein product is CASSPTGANEKLFF. The gene calls are TRBV2 and TRBJ1-4; 8 bases align to TRBD1. In germline, CDR1 is SNHLY, CDR2 FYNNEI. V was pared by 5 bases and J by 3 bases, with 2 bases of the junction left unmatched. The CDR3 loop spans 14 amino acids.

The V call is TRBV29-1, the J call TRBJ2-3; D assignment may be TRBD1 or TRBD2 (6 bases each). With 4 bases removed from V and 3 bases from J, the gap between germline ends came to 20 bases. The germline V gene encodes CDR1 SQVTM and CDR2 ANQGSEA. The CDR3 has 16 amino acids. The CDR3 DNA reads as TGCAGCGTTGTGTTGGGGGGCCCCCCGGGAACAGATACGCAGTATTTT. It specifies CSVVLGGPPGTDTQYF.

V gene TRBV7-9 combines with J gene TRBJ1-4; 11 bases match TRBD1. Germline CDR1 is SEHNR and CDR2 is FQNEAQ (reference sequence). V trimming: 8 bases; J trimming: 7 bases; junction bases outside the gene matches: 3. The CDR3 consists of 13 residues. The CDR3 DNA sequence: TGTGCCAGCGCCGGGACAGGGGGTGAAAAACTGTTTTTT. Its translation is CASAGTGGEKLFF.

This clone was observed a single time. The genes are TRBV24-1 and TRBJ1-4; 9 nucleotides match TRBD1. Germline CDR1 reads KGHDR; CDR2 reads SFDVKD. Trimming took 4 bases from V and 4 from J; bases not matched to a gene: 3. The CDR3 covers 15 residues. The CDR3: CATSEPGQGNEKLFF. CDR3 DNA: TGTGCCACCAGTGAACCGGGACAGGGTAATGAAAAACTGTTTTTT.

This chain joins TRBV30 and TRBJ1-1; D remains unclear. The CDR3 is made up of 15 amino acids. The ends were cut back, 0 bases at V and 0 bases at J, with 11 bases in the middle. CDR1 and CDR2 from the germline V gene are GTSNPN and SVGIG (reference sequence). Here the CDR3 DNA reads TGTGCCTGGAGTGTACTCTACGGACTGAACACTGAAGCTTTCTTT. This codes for CAWSVLYGLNTEAFF.

About this clone: Its ends do not fully match the called genes, so a read error is possible. The sample holds other DNA sequences that translate to the same CDR3. This chain joins TRBV4-1 and TRBJ2-7; D is undetermined. Germline lookup yields CDR1 MGHRA and CDR2 YSYEKL. The CDR3 consists of 14 residues. The CDR3 bases are TGCGCCAGCAGCCAAGATGTCCTCTACAACGAGCAATACTTC. This encodes CASSQDVLYNEQYF.

J is TRBJ2-7 and V is TRBV30; D unclear. The CDR3 contains 13 residues. CDR1 and CDR2 from the germline V gene are GTSNPN and SVGIG (reference sequence). V lost 0 bases and J lost 10, with 16 bases in between. The CDR3: CAWSVLAPRGQYF. CDR3 DNA sequence: TGTGCCTGGAGTGTATTAGCCCCCCGTGGCCAGTACTTC.

V and J are TRBV5-1 and TRBJ2-7, with TRBD1 matching over 8 bases. V trimming: 6 bases; J trimming: 1 base; junction bases outside the gene matches: 6. The CDR3 is 14 residues long. The germline V gene encodes CDR1 SGHRS and CDR2 YFSETQ. The CDR3, as DNA: TGCGCCAGCACCCCGGACAGGGCATCCTACGAGCAGTACTTC. Amino acid sequence: CASTPDRASYEQYF.

The sample holds a few counts of this clone. The chain links TRBV5-4 to TRBJ1-2; tentative D call: TRBD1 (6 bases). The CDR3 covers 14 residues. V lost 2 bases and J lost 0, with 8 bases in between. CDR1 and CDR2 (germline): SGHNT, YYREEE (reference sequence). CDR3 residues: CASSLQGANYGYTF. The CDR3 DNA sequence: TGTGCCAGCAGCTTACAGGGAGCTAACTATGGCTACACCTTC.

The chain is built from TRBV7-9 and TRBJ2-7; possibly TRBD2 for D (5 bases). Between the trimmed V and J ends, which lost 5 bases and 2 bases, there was a span of 10 bases. Germline V gene data show CDR1 as SEHNR and CDR2 as FQNEAQ (reference sequence). The CDR3 runs to 13 residues. The CDR3 region is CASSVPGTYEQYF. CDR3 DNA: TGTGCCAGCAGCGTACCGGGAACCTACGAGCAGTACTTC.

The rearrangement uses TRBV5-1 and TRBJ2-2; 7 bases match TRBD1. The V gene's germline CDR1 is SGHRS and CDR2 YFSETQ. The CDR3 is 15 amino acids. V lost 4 bases and J lost 7; bases outside the gene matches: 10. CDR3 coding DNA: TGCGCCAGCAGCCAGGGAACAGGGGATAACGGGGAGCTGTTTTTT. Translating gives CASSQGTGDNGELFF.

The gene calls are TRBV6-6 and TRBJ2-7; 7 bases match TRBD2. Trimming took 2 bases from V and 5 from J; bases not matched to a gene: 6. The CDR3 extends over 14 amino acids. Germline V gives CDR1 MNHNY, CDR2 SVGAGI (reference sequence). The CDR3 loop is CASSYGGGPHEQYF. In DNA form, the CDR3 reads TGTGCCAGCAGTTACGGGGGGGGTCCGCACGAGCAGTACTTC.

This rearrangement joins TRBV7-3 to TRBJ2-2; perhaps TRBD2 as D (7 bases). The CDR3 consists of 16 residues. Germline CDR1 is SGHTA and CDR2 is FQGTGA. The V end lost 2 bases, the J end lost 0 bases, and 10 bases lay between the germline ends. CDR3 protein: CASSLGGGANTGELFF. The CDR3 coding sequence is TGTGCCAGCAGCTTAGGCGGGGGCGCGAACACCGGGGAGCTGTTTTTT.

This chain connects TRBV3-1 (or the pseudogene TRBV3-2) to TRBJ2-7, with TRBD2 matching 10 bases. Trimming took 1 base from V and 4 from J; bases not matched to a gene: 4. This CDR3 has 15 amino acids. The germline gives CDR1 LGHDT, CDR2 YNNKEL (reference sequence). This CDR3 reads CASSQGLAGAYEQYF. The CDR3 DNA reads as TGTGCCAGCAGCCAAGGGCTAGCGGGGGCATACGAGCAGTACTTC.

V is TRBV9 and J is TRBJ2-5, with 9 bases lining up with TRBD2. Germline values: CDR1 SGDLS, CDR2 YYNGEE. V dropped 3 bases and J dropped 0; count of bases not matched to a gene: 6. The CDR3 runs 16 residues. The CDR3 loop is CASSEGASGDQETQYF. CDR3 nucleotides: TGTGCCAGCAGCGAGGGGGCTAGCGGGGACCAAGAGACCCAGTACTTC.

V is TRBV27 and J is TRBJ2-7; D is undetermined. The CDR3 is 17 residues long. The V end was cut by 6 bases, the J end by 3 bases, with 24 bases between. Per germline, CDR1 MNHEY and CDR2 SMNVEV (reference sequence). CDR3 sequence (DNA): TGTGCCAGCAGGGTGAGTGGCAGCGACTTTCGACGCTACGAGCAGTACTTC. It yields the protein CASRVSGSDFRRYEQYF.

The chain couples TRBV9 to TRBJ2-2; D ambiguous. The CDR3 totals 16 residues. V was clipped by 1 base and J by 4 bases, with 14 bases between them. The germline V gene has CDR1 SGDLS and CDR2 YYNGEE. The DNA of the CDR3 is TGTGCCAGCAGCGTACGGTCCGGTACGTCCACCGGGGAGCTGTTTTTT. It codes for CASSVRSGTSTGELFF.

The CDR3, as DNA: TGTGCCAGCTCACCAAGCGGGTCGTTCTCTGGAAACACCATATATTTT. It specifies CASSPSGSFSGNTIYF. This chain uses TRBV18 with TRBJ1-3; D remains ambiguous. Germline loops: CDR1 KGHSH, CDR2 LQKENI. The length of the CDR3 is 16 residues. Trimming left V 2 bases short and J 0 bases short, with 11 bases between.

The J gene is TRBJ1-4, the V gene TRBV24-1, with D perhaps matching TRBD1 (6 bases). The CDR3 is made up of 15 amino acids. Germline V gives CDR1 KGHDR, CDR2 SFDVKD. V was cut by 0 bases and J by 8 bases, with 12 bases left in between. The CDR3 bases are TGTGCCACCAGTGATTTGATAGGGGGAGAAGAAAAACTGTTTTTT. It yields the protein CATSDLIGGEEKLFF.

The chain is built from TRBV6-2 or TRBV6-3 and TRBJ2-3, with TRBD2 matching over 8 bases. This CDR3 contains 11 residues. Germline values: CDR1 MNHEY, CDR2 SVGEGT. V shed 4 bases, J shed 9 bases, and the junction held 0 bases outside the gene matches. The CDR3 DNA reads TGTGCCAGCAGTTTAGCGGGGACGCAGTATTTT. It codes for CASSLAGTQYF.

The chain is built from TRBV7-3 and TRBJ1-1, with 7 bases matching TRBD1. With 5 bases clipped from V and 10 bases from J, the junction kept 10 bases outside the gene matches. CDR1 is SGHTA and CDR2 is FQGTGA in the germline V gene. CDR3 size: 13 residues. The CDR3 loop reads CASSPQGRQGAFF. The CDR3 DNA reads TGTGCCAGCAGCCCGCAGGGGAGACAGGGAGCTTTCTTT.

The V and J genes are TRBV12-3 or TRBV12-4 and TRBJ1-6; D may be TRBD1 (6 bases). The CDR3 is 13 amino acids. Deletions cut 7 bases from V and 10 bases from J, with 14 bases between. CDR3 bases: TGTGCCAGCACGGGGGCCGCCGGATCACCCCTCCACTTT. Translating gives CASTGAAGSPLHF.

The chain has TRBV3-1 (or the pseudogene TRBV3-2) and TRBJ2-3, with TRBD1 as a possible D gene (6 bases). Germline loops: CDR1 LGHDT, CDR2 YNNKEL (reference sequence). The CDR3 consists of 16 residues. With 8 bases removed from V and 1 base from J, the gap between germline ends came to 19 bases. CDR3 region: CASSRMGAGGTDTQYF. CDR3 DNA: TGTGCCAGCTCCCGAATGGGGGCAGGGGGCACAGATACGCAGTATTTT.

The chain links TRBV30 to TRBJ1-5; D is perhaps TRBD1 (6 bases). Trimming pared 0 bases from V and 4 bases from J, leaving 13 bases between. CDR1 and CDR2 (germline): GTSNPN, SVGIG (reference sequence). This CDR3 comprises 15 residues. In DNA form, the CDR3 reads TGTGCCTGGAGTGTGGAAGGACAGAGGAATCAGCCCCAGCATTTT. Translated: CAWSVEGQRNQPQHF.

The V and J genes are TRBV7-8 and TRBJ2-1; TRBD2 matches at 8 bases. The V gene's germline CDR1 is SGHVS and CDR2 FQNEAQ. J was trimmed by 3 bases and V by 4 bases; bases with no gene match: 14. The CDR3 runs 18 residues. The CDR3 nucleotides read TGTGCCAGCAGCTGGGGACTAGTCCTTTCTACGAACTACAATGAGCAGTTCTTC. Residues: CASSWGLVLSTNYNEQFF.

The chain recombines TRBV7-9 with TRBJ1-3; tentative D call: TRBD1 (6 bases). Trimming removed 5 bases from V and 1 base from J, with 12 bases in between. The CDR3 length is 15 residues. Germline values: CDR1 SEHNR, CDR2 FQNEAQ (reference sequence). The CDR3 nucleotides are TGTGCCAGCAGCGTACAGGGTGGGTCTGGAAACACCATATATTTT. It yields the protein CASSVQGGSGNTIYF.

This sequence joins TRBV6-5 and TRBJ2-1, with a tentative D call TRBD2 (5 bases). From germline, CDR1 is MNHEY and CDR2 SVGAGI. CDR3 length equals 15 residues. Between the trimmed V and J ends, which lost 2 bases and 2 bases, there was a span of 10 bases. CDR3 DNA: TGTGCCAGCAGTTACGACCGGGGAACCTACAATGAGCAGTTCTTC. The encoded protein is CASSYDRGTYNEQFF.

CDR3 coding DNA: TGTGCCAGCAGCTCGGACAGGGTATACGGCTACACCTTC. Protein product: CASSSDRVYGYTF. V gene TRBV12-3 or TRBV12-4 combines with J gene TRBJ1-2; 8 bases align to TRBD1. With 6 bases clipped from V and 8 bases from J, the junction kept 8 bases outside the gene matches. The CDR3 is 13 residues long.

J is TRBJ2-7 and V is TRBV19; TRBD1 agrees at 8 bases. The germline CDR1 and CDR2 sequences are LNHDA and SQIVND (reference sequence). This CDR3 is built from 19 residues. V gave up 0 bases and J gave up 1 base; unmatched junction bases: 14. The CDR3 spells CASSIDPSVDRALSYEQYF. The CDR3 region has the DNA TGTGCCAGTAGTATAGACCCCTCTGTGGACAGGGCCTTGTCCTACGAGCAGTACTTC.